This TCR beta chain was sequenced for a study of cytomegalovirus exposure and HLA in healthy donors. Study background: Falling in the Caucasian-associated ancestry cluster were about 82% of under 500 genotyped donors. General study points: Previous analysis showed most TCR beta V segments were productive about 87% or about 30% of the time.

The PCR used 60 Vbeta and 13 Jbeta primers. Original data processing: Later, tens of millions of unique TCR beta chains were counted in an analysis, and some 11 million of them were shared. TCRdb's table, derived via immunoSEQ multiplex PCR, lists solely in-frame clones and lacks some. The V and J calls and the clone size are those of that table, but D and trimming were determined from the DNA. Of about 120,000 clones in the sample, roughly four fifths were seen once. The CDR3 extends over 15 amino acids. Per the germline V gene, CDR1 is LNHNV and CDR2 is YYDKDF (reference sequence). Deletions cut 0 bases from V and 3 bases from J, with 11 bases between. Note on this clone: Its antigen remains unidentified.

The rearrangement joins TRBV15 to TRBJ1-1; no firm D call. The sequencing sample was made of PBMCs. The sequence derives from a man in his forties in good health and CMV-seronegative. CDR3 loop: CATSREWMGDTEAFF. CDR3 DNA sequence: TGTGCCACCAGCAGAGAATGGATGGGAGACACTGAAGCTTTCTTT. Together with reference TRBV15 and TRBJ1-1, the CDR3 gives the full variable domain: DAMVIQNPRYQVTQFGKPVTLSCSQTLNHNVMYWYQQKSSQAPKLLFHYYDKDFNNEADTPDNFQSRRPNTSFCFLDIRSPGLGDTAMYLCATSREWMGDTEAFFGQGTRLTVV.